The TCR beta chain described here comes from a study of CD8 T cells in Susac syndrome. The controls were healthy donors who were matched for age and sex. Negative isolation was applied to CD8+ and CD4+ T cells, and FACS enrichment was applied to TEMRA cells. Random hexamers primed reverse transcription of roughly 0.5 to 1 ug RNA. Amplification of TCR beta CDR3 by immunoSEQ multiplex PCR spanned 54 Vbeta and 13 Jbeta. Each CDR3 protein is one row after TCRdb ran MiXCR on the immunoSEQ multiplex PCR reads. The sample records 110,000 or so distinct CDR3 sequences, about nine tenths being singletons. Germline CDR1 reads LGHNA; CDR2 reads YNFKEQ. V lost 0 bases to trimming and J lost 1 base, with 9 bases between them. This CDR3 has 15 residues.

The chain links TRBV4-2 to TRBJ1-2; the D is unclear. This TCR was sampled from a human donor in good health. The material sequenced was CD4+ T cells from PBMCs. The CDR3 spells CASSQEPGNNYGYTF. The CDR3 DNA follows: TGTGCCAGCAGCCAAGAACCGGGCAATAACTATGGCTACACCTTC.